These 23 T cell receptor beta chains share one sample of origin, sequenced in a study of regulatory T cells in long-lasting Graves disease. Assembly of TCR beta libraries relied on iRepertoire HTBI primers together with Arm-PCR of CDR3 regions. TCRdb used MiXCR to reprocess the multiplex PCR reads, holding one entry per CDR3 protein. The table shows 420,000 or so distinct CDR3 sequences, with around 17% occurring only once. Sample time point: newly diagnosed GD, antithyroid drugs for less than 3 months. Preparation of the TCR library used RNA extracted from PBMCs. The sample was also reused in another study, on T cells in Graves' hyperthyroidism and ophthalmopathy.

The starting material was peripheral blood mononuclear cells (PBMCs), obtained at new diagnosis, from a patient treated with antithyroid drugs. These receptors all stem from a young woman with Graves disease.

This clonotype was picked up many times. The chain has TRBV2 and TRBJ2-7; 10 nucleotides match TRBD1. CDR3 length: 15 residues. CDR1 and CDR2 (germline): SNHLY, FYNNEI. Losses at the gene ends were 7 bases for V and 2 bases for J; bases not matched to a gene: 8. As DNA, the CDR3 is TGTGCCAGCACTAGAATGGACAGGGGGACCTACGAGCAGTACTTC. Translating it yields CASTRMDRGTYEQYF.

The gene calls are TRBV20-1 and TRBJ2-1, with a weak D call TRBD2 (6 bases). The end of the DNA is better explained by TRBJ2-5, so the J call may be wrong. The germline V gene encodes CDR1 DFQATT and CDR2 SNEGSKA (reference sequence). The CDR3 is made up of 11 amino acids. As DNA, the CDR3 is TGCAGTGCTAGCGGGAGTGAGACCCAGTACTTC. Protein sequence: CSASGSETQYF.

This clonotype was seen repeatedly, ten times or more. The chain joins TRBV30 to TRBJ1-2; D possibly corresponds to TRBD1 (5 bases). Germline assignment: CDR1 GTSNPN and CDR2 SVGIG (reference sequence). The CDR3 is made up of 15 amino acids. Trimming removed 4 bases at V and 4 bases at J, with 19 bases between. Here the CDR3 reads CAWTQRGSLGYGYTF. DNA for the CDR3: TGTGCCTGGACCCAAAGGGGAAGTTTGGGCTATGGCTACACCTTC. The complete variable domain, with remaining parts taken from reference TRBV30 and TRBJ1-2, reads SQTIHQWPATLVQPVGSPLSLECTVEGTSNPNLYWYRQAAGRGLQLLFYSVGIGQISSEVPQNLSASRPQDRQFILSSKKLLLSDSGFYLCAWTQRGSLGYGYTFGSGTRLTVV.

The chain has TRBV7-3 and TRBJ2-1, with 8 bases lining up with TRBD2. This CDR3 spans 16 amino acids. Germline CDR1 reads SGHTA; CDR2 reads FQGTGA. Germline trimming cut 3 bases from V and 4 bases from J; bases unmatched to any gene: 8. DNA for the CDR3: TGTGCCAGCAGCTTTTTGTCAGCGGGAGTTTACAATGAGCAGTTCTTC. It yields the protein CASSFLSAGVYNEQFF. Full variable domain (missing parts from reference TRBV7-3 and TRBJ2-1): GAGVSQTPSNKVTEKGKYVELRCDPISGHTALYWYRQSLGQGPEFLIYFQGTGAADDSGLPNDRFFAVRPEGSVSTLKIQRTERGDSAVYLCASSFLSAGVYNEQFFGPGTRLTVL.

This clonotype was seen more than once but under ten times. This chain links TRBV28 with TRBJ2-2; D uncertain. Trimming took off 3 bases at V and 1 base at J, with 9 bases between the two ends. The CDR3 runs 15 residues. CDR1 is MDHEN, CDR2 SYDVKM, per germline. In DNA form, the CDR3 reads TGTGCCAGCAGTTTTACCCGACGGAACACCGGGGAGCTGTTTTTT. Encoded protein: CASSFTRRNTGELFF.

The CDR3 is CSARESTGTLSGNTIYF. The CDR3 DNA reads TGCAGTGCTAGAGAAAGTACAGGGACCCTCTCTGGAAACACCATATATTTT. The chain recombines TRBV20-1 with TRBJ1-3; tentative D call: TRBD1 (6 bases). This CDR3 has 17 residues. Trimming pared 0 bases from V and 0 bases from J, leaving 15 bases between. Germline V gives CDR1 DFQATT, CDR2 SNEGSKA (reference sequence).

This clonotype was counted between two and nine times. The CDR3 reads CASSLDRTGMYEQYF. The CDR3 DNA follows: TGTGCCAGCAGCTTAGATCGGACAGGGATGTACGAGCAGTACTTC. The rearrangement uses TRBV7-3 and TRBJ2-7, with 8 bases matching TRBD1. Trimming at V came to 2 bases and at J to 4 bases, leaving 7 bases not matched to a gene. Germline CDR1 reads SGHTA; CDR2 reads FQGTGA. There are 15 residues in the CDR3.

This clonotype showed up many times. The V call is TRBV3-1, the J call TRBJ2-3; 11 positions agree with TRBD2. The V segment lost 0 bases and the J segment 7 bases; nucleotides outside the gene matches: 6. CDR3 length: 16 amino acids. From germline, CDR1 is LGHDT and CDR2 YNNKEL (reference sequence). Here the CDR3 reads CASSQELLAGGYTQYF. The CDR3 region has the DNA TGTGCCAGCAGCCAAGAGTTGCTAGCGGGAGGCTATACGCAGTATTTT.

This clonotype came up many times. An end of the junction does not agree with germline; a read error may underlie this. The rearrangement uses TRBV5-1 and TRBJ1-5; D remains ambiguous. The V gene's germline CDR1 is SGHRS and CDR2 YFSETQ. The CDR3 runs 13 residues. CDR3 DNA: TGTGCCAGCAGCTTGGACGGGCGCCAGCCCCAGCATTTT. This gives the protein CASSLDGRQPQHF.

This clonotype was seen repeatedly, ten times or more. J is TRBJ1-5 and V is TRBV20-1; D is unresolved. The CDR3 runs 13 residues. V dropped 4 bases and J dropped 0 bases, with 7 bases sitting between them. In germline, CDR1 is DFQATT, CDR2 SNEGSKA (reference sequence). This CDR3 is CSATGFSNQPQHF. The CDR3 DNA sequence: TGCAGTGCTACAGGATTTAGCAATCAGCCCCAGCATTTT.

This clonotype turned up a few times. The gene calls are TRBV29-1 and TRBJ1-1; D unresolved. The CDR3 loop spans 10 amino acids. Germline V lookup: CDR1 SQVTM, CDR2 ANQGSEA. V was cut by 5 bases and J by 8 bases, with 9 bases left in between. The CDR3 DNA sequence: TGCAGCGTTTGGGGTGGGGAAGCTTTCTTT. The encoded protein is CSVWGGEAFF. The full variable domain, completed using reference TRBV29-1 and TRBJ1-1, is SAVISQKPSRDICQRGTSLTIQCQVDSQVTMMFWYRQQPGQSLTLIATANQGSEATYESGFVIDKFPISRPNLTFSTLTVSNMSPEDSSIYLCSVWGGEAFFGQGTRLTVV.

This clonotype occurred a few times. For the CDR3, the DNA is TGCGCCAGCAGCCCCTTGGTGGACTCTGGGGCCAACGTCCTGACTTTC. This gives the protein CASSPLVDSGANVLTF. This rearrangement joins TRBV5-1 to TRBJ2-6; D gene ambiguous. The CDR3 extends over 16 amino acids. The germline CDR1 and CDR2 sequences are SGHRS and YFSETQ. The V gene lost 4 bases and the J gene lost 0 bases, with 11 bases spanning the gap.

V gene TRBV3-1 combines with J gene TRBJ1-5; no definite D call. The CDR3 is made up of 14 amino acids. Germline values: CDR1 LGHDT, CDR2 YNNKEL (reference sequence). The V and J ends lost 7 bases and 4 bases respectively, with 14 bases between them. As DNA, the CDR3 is TGTGCCAGCACCGATCATTTTCAGAATCAGCCCCAGCATTTT. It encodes CASTDHFQNQPQHF. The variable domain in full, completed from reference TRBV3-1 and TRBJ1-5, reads DTAVSQTPKYLVTQMGNDKSIKCEQNLGHDTMYWYKQDSKKFLKIMFSYNNKELIINETVPNRFSPKSPDKAHLNLHINSLELGDSAVYFCASTDHFQNQPQHFGDGTRLSIL.

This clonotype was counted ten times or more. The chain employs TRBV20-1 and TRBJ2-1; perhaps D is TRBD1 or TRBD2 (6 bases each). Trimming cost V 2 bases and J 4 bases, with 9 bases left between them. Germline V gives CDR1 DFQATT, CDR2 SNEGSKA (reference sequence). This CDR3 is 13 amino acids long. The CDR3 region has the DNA TGCAGTGCTAGACAAGGGGGGTACAATGAGCAGTTCTTC. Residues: CSARQGGYNEQFF.

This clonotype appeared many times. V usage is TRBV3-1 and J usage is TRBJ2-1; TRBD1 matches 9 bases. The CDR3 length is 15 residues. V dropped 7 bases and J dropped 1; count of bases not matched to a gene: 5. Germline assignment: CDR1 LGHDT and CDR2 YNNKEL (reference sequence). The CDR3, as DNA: TGTGCCAGCAAAGAGGACAGGGGTTCCTACAATGAGCAGTTCTTC. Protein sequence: CASKEDRGSYNEQFF.

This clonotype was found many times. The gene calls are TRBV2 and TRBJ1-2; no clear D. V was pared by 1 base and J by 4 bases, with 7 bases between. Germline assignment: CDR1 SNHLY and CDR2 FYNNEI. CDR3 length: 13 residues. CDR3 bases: TGTGCCAGCAGTGAAGTAGGCGTCTATGGCTACACCTTC. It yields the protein CASSEVGVYGYTF.

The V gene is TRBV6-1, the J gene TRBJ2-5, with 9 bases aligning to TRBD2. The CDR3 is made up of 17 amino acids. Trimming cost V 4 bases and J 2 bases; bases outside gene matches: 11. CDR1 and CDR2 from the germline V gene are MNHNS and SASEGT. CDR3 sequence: CASSAVLSGRYQETQYF. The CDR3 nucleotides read TGTGCCAGCAGTGCCGTTCTCAGCGGGAGGTATCAAGAGACCCAGTACTTC.

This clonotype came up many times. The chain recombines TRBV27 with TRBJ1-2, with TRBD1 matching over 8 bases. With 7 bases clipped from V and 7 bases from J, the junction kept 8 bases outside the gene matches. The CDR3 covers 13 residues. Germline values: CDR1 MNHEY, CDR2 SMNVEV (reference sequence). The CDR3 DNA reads TGTGCCAGCACCGGACAGGGATTTACTGGCTACACCTTC. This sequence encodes CASTGQGFTGYTF.

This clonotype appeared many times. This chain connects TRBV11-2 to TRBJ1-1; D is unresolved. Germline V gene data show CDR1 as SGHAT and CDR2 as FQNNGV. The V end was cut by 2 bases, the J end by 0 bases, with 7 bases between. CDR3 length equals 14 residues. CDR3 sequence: CASSLRHMNTEAFF. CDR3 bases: TGTGCCAGCAGCTTAAGACACATGAACACTGAAGCTTTCTTT.

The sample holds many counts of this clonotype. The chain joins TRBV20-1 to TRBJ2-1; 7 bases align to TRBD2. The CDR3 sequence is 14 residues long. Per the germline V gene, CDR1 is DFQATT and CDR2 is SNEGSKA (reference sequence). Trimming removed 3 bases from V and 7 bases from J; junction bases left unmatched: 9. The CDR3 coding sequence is TGCAGTGCTAGCTACGGGGGGACGGTGAATGAGCAGTTCTTC. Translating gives CSASYGGTVNEQFF.

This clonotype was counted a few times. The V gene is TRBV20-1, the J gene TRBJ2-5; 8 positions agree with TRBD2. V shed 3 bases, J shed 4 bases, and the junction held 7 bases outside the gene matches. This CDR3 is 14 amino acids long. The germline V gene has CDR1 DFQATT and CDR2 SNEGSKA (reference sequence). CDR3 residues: CSASGLAGRETQYF. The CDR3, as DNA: TGCAGTGCTAGTGGATTAGCGGGACGAGAGACCCAGTACTTC.

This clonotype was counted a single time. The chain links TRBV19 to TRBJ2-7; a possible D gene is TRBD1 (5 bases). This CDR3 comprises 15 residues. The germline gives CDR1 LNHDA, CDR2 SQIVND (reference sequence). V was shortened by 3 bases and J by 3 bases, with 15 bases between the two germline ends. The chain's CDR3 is CASSIQGAGFYEQYF. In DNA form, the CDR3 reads TGTGCCAGTAGTATCCAAGGGGCAGGGTTCTACGAGCAGTACTTC.

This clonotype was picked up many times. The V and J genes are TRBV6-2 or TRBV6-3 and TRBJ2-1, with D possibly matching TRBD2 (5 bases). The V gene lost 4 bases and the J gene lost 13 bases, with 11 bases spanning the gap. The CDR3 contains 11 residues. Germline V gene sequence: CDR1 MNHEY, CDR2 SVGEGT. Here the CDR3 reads CASSSASPQFF. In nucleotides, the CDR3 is TGTGCCAGCAGTTCGGCTAGCCCCCAGTTCTTC.